These 21 T cell receptor beta chains were sequenced from one sample in a study of blood T cell repertoires in COVID-19. Only in-frame clones appear in the TCRdb table, and some are missing; sequencing was by immunoSEQ multiplex PCR. The sample has 130,000 or so clones; 65% to 85% are singletons. The specimen was peripheral blood. These receptor sequences come from an older man with active or convalescent COVID-19.

The V gene is TRBV15, the J gene TRBJ1-4; 10 bases are a match to TRBD1. J lost 6 bases, V lost 5 bases, and 6 bases had no gene match. Germline V CDR1 and CDR2: LNHNV, YYDKDF (reference sequence). This CDR3 is 15 amino acids long. CDR3 protein: CATSSRTGGYEKLFF. The CDR3 DNA is TGTGCCACCAGCTCCAGGACAGGGGGGTATGAAAAACTGTTTTTT. Looking up the rest from reference TRBV15 and TRBJ1-4 gives the full variable domain: DAMVIQNPRYQVTQFGKPVTLSCSQTLNHNVMYWYQQKSSQAPKLLFHYYDKDFNNEADTPDNFQSRRPNTSFCFLDIRSPGLGDTAMYLCATSSRTGGYEKLFFGSGTQLSVL.

This sequence joins TRBV5-1 and TRBJ2-1; 8 nucleotides match TRBD2. Germline values: CDR1 SGHRS, CDR2 YFSETQ. V lost 4 bases and J lost 0; bases outside the gene matches: 6. CDR3 size: 16 residues. The CDR3 here is CASSTELADSYNEQFF. CDR3 bases: TGCGCCAGCAGCACCGAACTAGCGGACTCCTACAATGAGCAGTTCTTC.

The CDR3 reads CASSLSGVLGNTIYF. CDR3 sequence (DNA): TGTGCCAGCAGCTTGTCGGGGGTTCTAGGAAACACCATATATTTT. The chain has TRBV5-4 and TRBJ1-3; possibly TRBD1 for D (5 bases). The CDR3 totals 15 residues. The germline gives CDR1 SGHNT, CDR2 YYREEE (reference sequence). V lost 1 base, J lost 4 bases, and 12 bases lay in between.

The rearrangement uses TRBV19 and TRBJ2-6, with 7 positions matching TRBD2. Per the germline V gene, CDR1 is LNHDA and CDR2 is SQIVND (reference sequence). The CDR3 totals 16 residues. V shed 3 bases, J shed 0 bases, and the junction held 2 bases outside the gene matches. The CDR3 nucleotides read TGTGCCAGTAGTATGTCGGGGGGCTCTGGGGCCAACGTCCTGACTTTC. Translating it yields CASSMSGGSGANVLTF.

This clone came up a few times. V and J are TRBV7-9 and TRBJ1-2; D perhaps matches TRBD1 (5 bases). The V gene's germline CDR1 is SEHNR and CDR2 FQNEAQ (reference sequence). The CDR3 consists of 11 residues. For the CDR3, the DNA is TGTCTAACGACAGACATCTATGGCTACACCTTC. Translation: CLTTDIYGYTF.

V gene TRBV25-1 combines with J gene TRBJ1-6; possibly TRBD1 for D (5 bases). Germline CDR1 MGHDK, CDR2 SYGVNS. The CDR3 length is 14 residues. Deletions cut 5 bases from V and 7 bases from J, with 12 bases between. The CDR3 DNA is TGTGCCAGCAGTTCTCCAGGGTTAAATTCACCCCTCCACTTT. It specifies CASSSPGLNSPLHF. The full variable domain, in which reference TRBV25-1 and TRBJ1-6 provide the parts outside the CDR3, is EADIYQTPRYLVIGTGKKITLECSQTMGHDKMYWYQQDPGMELHLIHYSYGVNSTEKGDLSSESTVSRIRTEHFPLTLESARPSHTSQYLCASSSPGLNSPLHFGNGTRLTVT.

This rearrangement joins TRBV7-2 to TRBJ2-5, with TRBD1 matching 7 bases. CDR3 length: 13 amino acids. V trimming: 4 bases; J trimming: 4 bases; junction bases outside the gene matches: 3. The germline V gene encodes CDR1 SGHTA and CDR2 FQGNSA. The CDR3 DNA sequence: TGTGCCAGCAGCTCCCGGACAGGAGAGACCCAGTACTTC. Encoded protein: CASSSRTGETQYF.

This chain joins TRBV19 and TRBJ2-1; 12 bases agree with TRBD1. The CDR3 is made up of 15 amino acids. Unmatched junction bases numbered 7, after V lost 5 bases and J lost 8 bases. Germline loops: CDR1 LNHDA, CDR2 SQIVND (reference sequence). The CDR3 region is CASSPGTGGKDEQFF. CDR3 coding DNA: TGTGCCAGTAGTCCCGGGACAGGGGGCAAGGATGAGCAGTTCTTC.

This chain connects TRBV6-5 to TRBJ1-1; 8 bases match TRBD1. There are 15 residues in the CDR3. Germline CDR1 and CDR2: MNHEY and SVGAGI. The trim removed 1 base at V and 1 base at J, leaving 2 bases unmatched. The CDR3 sequence: CASSYFGTGNTEAFF. CDR3 sequence (DNA): TGTGCCAGCAGTTACTTCGGGACAGGGAACACTGAAGCTTTCTTT.

The chain carries TRBV15 and TRBJ1-2; 7 bases map to TRBD1. This CDR3 spans 16 amino acids. V shed 0 bases and J 4 bases; nucleotides not matched to a gene: 8. The V gene's germline CDR1 is LNHNV and CDR2 YYDKDF (reference sequence). In DNA form, the CDR3 reads TGTGCCACCAGCAGAGAGCTGTCGGGACAGACCTATGGCTACACCTTC. Translation gives CATSRELSGQTYGYTF.

This sequence joins TRBV7-9 and TRBJ1-1, with 10 bases matching TRBD1. Germline loops: CDR1 SEHNR, CDR2 FQNEAQ (reference sequence). CDR3 length equals 14 residues. The V and J ends lost 5 bases and 6 bases, in that order; junction bases with no gene match: 6. CDR3: CASSRGQGGSEAFF. CDR3 sequence (DNA): TGTGCCAGCAGCCGCGGACAGGGGGGTTCTGAAGCTTTCTTT.

Comment on this clone: The junction departs from the called germline gene at one end, perhaps through a read error. The chain is built from TRBV6-5 and TRBJ1-2, with D hard to call. This CDR3 has 12 residues. From germline, CDR1 is MNHEY and CDR2 SVGAGI. CDR3 protein: CARSISNYGYTF. As DNA, the CDR3 is TGTGCCCGCAGCATTTCTAACTATGGCTACACCTTC.

The V call is TRBV19, the J call TRBJ1-2; no firm D call. Per germline, CDR1 LNHDA and CDR2 SQIVND (reference sequence). The V end lost 4 bases, the J end lost 8 bases, and 14 bases lay between the germline ends. The CDR3 runs 13 residues. The chain's CDR3 is CASSTQEYQGYTF. The CDR3 DNA follows: TGTGCCAGTAGTACGCAGGAATATCAGGGCTACACCTTC.

The chain combines TRBV28 with TRBJ2-7; maybe TRBD2 (6 bases). The CDR3 length is 15 residues. Looked up from germline, CDR1 is MDHEN and CDR2 is SYDVKM. The V end lost 6 bases, the J end lost 3 bases, and 18 bases lay between the germline ends. CDR3 in amino acids: CASSPRGRIIYEQYF. The CDR3, as DNA: TGTGCCAGCAGCCCGAGAGGGAGGATCATCTACGAGCAGTACTTC. The whole variable domain, remainder taken from reference TRBV28 and TRBJ2-7, is DVKVTQSSRYLVKRTGEKVFLECVQDMDHENMFWYRQDPGLGLRLIYFSYDVKMKEKGDIPEGYSVSREKKERFSLILESASTNQTSMYLCASSPRGRIIYEQYFGPGTRLTVT.

The chain employs TRBV2 and TRBJ1-4; D ambiguous. This CDR3 spans 12 amino acids. Germline assignment: CDR1 SNHLY and CDR2 FYNNEI. V lost 2 bases and J 8 bases, leaving 6 bases between the germline ends. CDR3: CASSELSEKLFF. The CDR3 coding sequence is TGTGCCAGCAGTGAACTATCCGAAAAACTGTTTTTT. Using reference TRBV2 and TRBJ1-4 for the parts outside the CDR3, the full variable domain is EPEVTQTPSHQVTQMGQEVILRCVPISNHLYFYWYRQILGQKVEFLVSFYNNEISEKSEIFDDQFSVERPDGSNFTLKIRSTKLEDSAMYFCASSELSEKLFFGSGTQLSVL.

Only a few counts were recorded for this clone. The V and J genes are TRBV9 and TRBJ2-1; 7 bases are a match to TRBD2. Trimming at V came to 0 bases and at J to 9 bases, leaving 3 bases not matched to a gene. Germline V CDR1 and CDR2: SGDLS, YYNGEE. This CDR3 is built from 13 residues. As DNA, the CDR3 is TGTGCCAGCAGCGTAGCTGGGGGGGGTGAGCAGTTCTTC. Translation: CASSVAGGGEQFF.

V is TRBV6-2 or TRBV6-3 and J is TRBJ2-7; TRBD2 matches at 9 bases. Germline V lookup: CDR1 MNHEY, CDR2 SVGEGT. The CDR3 is 15 amino acids. The V gene end was trimmed by 6 bases and the J gene end by 3 bases; junction bases not matched to a gene: 9. The CDR3 coding sequence is TGTGCCAGCAGCCGCACAGCGGGGGGTTTCTACGAGCAGTACTTC. This gives the protein CASSRTAGGFYEQYF.

The J gene is TRBJ2-5, the V gene TRBV15; 13 nucleotides align to TRBD2. V trimming: 0 bases; J trimming: 8 bases; junction bases outside the gene matches: 3. This CDR3 has 15 residues. Germline V gene lookup returns CDR1 LNHNV and CDR2 YYDKDF (reference sequence). Written as DNA, the CDR3 is TGTGCCACCAGCAGAGATTGGACTAGCGGGGGCACCCAGTACTTC. Its translation: CATSRDWTSGGTQYF.

As DNA, the CDR3 is TGTGCCAGCAGCTCCCGACTAGCGGGGGGCGACGAGCAGTACTTC. Residues: CASSSRLAGGDEQYF. The V and J genes are TRBV5-4 and TRBJ2-7, with 13 positions matching TRBD2. The CDR3 has 15 amino acids. Germline trimming cut 3 bases from V and 5 bases from J; bases unmatched to any gene: 5. CDR1 and CDR2 from the germline V gene are SGHNT and YYREEE (reference sequence).

This clone was observed a handful of times. The V gene is TRBV3-1 (or the pseudogene TRBV3-2), the J gene TRBJ2-7; TRBD2 agrees at 10 bases. This CDR3 is 16 amino acids long. Germline assignment: CDR1 LGHDT and CDR2 YNNKEL (reference sequence). With V trimmed by 4 bases and J by 4 bases, 10 bases remained unmatched. The CDR3 region is CASSPPLAGGLYEQYF. CDR3 in DNA: TGTGCCAGCAGCCCTCCATTAGCGGGGGGCTTGTACGAGCAGTACTTC.

This sequence joins TRBV18 and TRBJ1-3, with 11 bases aligning to TRBD1. The germline CDR1 and CDR2 sequences are KGHSH and LQKENI. This CDR3 is 18 amino acids long. The trim removed 3 bases at V and 4 bases at J, leaving 11 bases unmatched. This CDR3 is CASSPNPPRTGGGNTIYF. The CDR3 DNA sequence: TGTGCCAGCTCACCGAACCCGCCACGGACAGGGGGCGGAAACACCATATATTTT.